This T cell receptor (beta chain) originates from a study of T cells in Graves' hyperthyroidism and ophthalmopathy. Study results and caveats: It was a median about 6 months before onset that the model predicted ophthalmopathy. Expanded thyroid clonotypes (above 0.001) were mostly also found in blood.

Amplification targeted TCR beta CDR3 regions from RNA transcripts. The primer set for the first-round RT-PCR of the TCR CDR3 was HTBI. TCRdb passed the multiplex PCR reads through MiXCR, listing each CDR3 protein once. The profile shows around 600,000 distinct CDR3 sequences, about 14% of them singletons. The cohort's ophthalmopathy patients, a group with duration under 3 months, had a Clinical Activity Score of at least 3 and a NOSPECS grade of at least 4. The length of the CDR3 is 13 residues. Trimming shortened V by 8 bases and J by 4 bases, and 12 bases separated the two germline ends. In germline, CDR1 is KGHSH, CDR2 LQKENI. In its sample, this clonotype was seen many times. Its target is unknown.

The TCR originated in a woman aged 50 to 60 with Graves' ophthalmopathy. The chain combines TRBV18 with TRBJ2-1; D is perhaps TRBD1 (6 bases). The sequenced material came from blood. CDR3 in amino acids: CASSPDRYNEQFF. The DNA of the CDR3 is TGTGCCAGCAGCCCGGACAGATACAATGAGCAGTTCTTC.